Following are 8 T cell receptor beta chains from one sample sequenced in a study of control samples from healthy donors and cancer patients. The table came from immunoSEQ multiplex PCR; TCRdb's copy has only in-frame clones and leaves some out. Of over 150,000 clones in the sample, 94% are singletons; the top ten hold about 1.5%. The specimen sequenced was blood. The receptors shown here come from a woman younger than 35 in good health.

This chain connects TRBV6-5 to TRBJ2-2; a weak D match, TRBD2 (5 bases). Trimming took off 2 bases at V and 2 bases at J, with 12 bases between the two ends. Germline CDR1 reads MNHEY; CDR2 reads SVGAGI. This CDR3 is 16 amino acids long. DNA of the CDR3: TGTGCCAGCAGTTACCGCATCCGGGATAACACCGGGGAGCTGTTTTTT. It encodes CASSYRIRDNTGELFF.

The V call is TRBV14, the J call TRBJ1-4; 8 positions agree with TRBD1. This CDR3 spans 17 amino acids. Per germline, CDR1 SGHDN and CDR2 FVKESK. The ends lost 1 base at V and 7 bases at J; junction bases unmatched: 11. The CDR3 DNA reads TGTGCCAGCAGCCAAGTCGGAGGACAGGGATGGAGTGAAAAACTGTTTTTT. Translating gives CASSQVGGQGWSEKLFF.

This clone was seen once. The chain couples TRBV21-1 to TRBJ2-4. TRBV21-1 is given as a pseudogene. CDR3 size: 17 residues. CDR3 nucleotide sequence: TGTGCCAGCAGCAAAGACCCCAAGGGCAGGGCCAAAAACATTCAGTACTTC. As protein: CASSKDPKGRAKNIQYF.

The chain is built from TRBV10-3 and TRBJ1-2; D is ambiguous. V lost 0 bases and J 6 bases, leaving 5 bases between the germline ends. Per germline, CDR1 ENHRY and CDR2 SYGVKD. This CDR3 spans 12 amino acids. The CDR3 here is CAISESKDGYTF. CDR3 nucleotides: TGTGCCATCAGTGAGTCGAAAGATGGCTACACCTTC.

This chain connects TRBV6-5 to TRBJ1-1; 9 bases are shared with TRBD1. Germline V lookup: CDR1 MNHEY, CDR2 SVGAGI. The junction had 3 bases not matched to a gene; V was cut back by 4 bases and J by 6 bases. CDR3 length equals 13 residues. The CDR3 sequence: CASSWDRAAEAFF. The CDR3 bases are TGTGCCAGCAGTTGGGACAGGGCGGCTGAAGCTTTCTTT.

The rearrangement links TRBV19 to TRBJ1-3, with D possibly TRBD1 on 5 matching bases. The CDR3 contains 16 residues. Germline CDR1 LNHDA, CDR2 SQIVND (reference sequence). V dropped 5 bases and J dropped 0 bases, with 14 bases sitting between them. The CDR3 DNA is TGTGCCAGTAGTCGAAAACACAGGACCTCTGGAAACACCATATATTTT. It codes for CASSRKHRTSGNTIYF. The full variable domain, with the rest looked up from reference TRBV19 and TRBJ1-3, is DGGITQSPKYLFRKEGQNVTLSCEQNLNHDAMYWYRQDPGQGLRLIYYSQIVNDFQKGDIAEGYSVSREKKESFPLTVTSAQKNPTAFYLCASSRKHRTSGNTIYFGEGSWLTVV.

V and J are TRBV11-2 and TRBJ2-4; TRBD1 matches at 9 bases. Germline V CDR1 and CDR2: SGHAT, FQNNGV. The CDR3 contains 13 residues. V lost 7 bases and J lost 6; bases outside the gene matches: 4. Here the CDR3 reads CASKGQGLNIQYF. The DNA for the CDR3 is TGTGCCAGCAAGGGACAGGGTCTAAACATTCAGTACTTC.

The chain links TRBV18 to TRBJ1-6; D perhaps matches TRBD1 (5 bases). CDR3 length: 14 residues. V lost 3 bases and J 8 bases, leaving 11 bases between the germline ends. CDR1 and CDR2 from the germline V gene are KGHSH and LQKENI. The CDR3 bases are TGTGCCAGCTCACCCAGGGAAGACGATTCACCCCTCCACTTT. This sequence encodes CASSPREDDSPLHF.